The next 25 T cell receptor beta chains were all read from a single sample in a study of cytotoxic CD8 clonotypes in ibrutinib-treated CLL. The repertoire was sequenced with immunoSEQ multiplex PCR; TCRdb's copy has only in-frame clones and lacks some. The sample contains 150,000 or so clones, over 60% of which appear only once. The source material was PBMCs, sampled after 12 months of ibrutinib treatment. These receptors came from a human donor with chronic lymphocytic leukemia.

In this sample, this clone turned up a few times. The chain uses TRBV2 and TRBJ1-5, with unresolved D. Germline values: CDR1 SNHLY, CDR2 FYNNEI. V dropped 2 bases and J dropped 7 bases, with 9 bases sitting between them. CDR3 length equals 13 residues. The CDR3 DNA sequence: TGTGCCAGCAGTGAATCGGGTTTCCAGCCCCAGCATTTT. Its translation is CASSESGFQPQHF.

The rearrangement links TRBV15 to TRBJ2-3; D remains unclear. The germline V and J ends were trimmed by 3 bases and 7 bases, with 11 bases remaining between them. The germline V gene encodes CDR1 LNHNV and CDR2 YYDKDF (reference sequence). This CDR3 comprises 13 residues. This CDR3 reads CATSSFVSYTQYF. The CDR3 coding sequence is TGTGCCACCAGCAGCTTCGTAAGCTATACGCAGTATTTT.

The rearrangement links TRBV9 to TRBJ2-1, with D possibly matching TRBD2 (5 bases). Germline V gene sequence: CDR1 SGDLS, CDR2 YYNGEE. Trimming left V 0 bases short and J 2 bases short, with 12 bases between. The CDR3 consists of 16 residues. In DNA form, the CDR3 reads TGTGCCAGCAGCGTAGGAGGCGGGCGAACCTACAATGAGCAGTTCTTC. Residues: CASSVGGGRTYNEQFF.

The J gene is TRBJ2-1, the V gene TRBV6-5; 11 positions agree with TRBD2. V lost 6 bases and J lost 6; bases outside the gene matches: 7. Looked up from germline, CDR1 is MNHEY and CDR2 is SVGAGI. The CDR3 loop spans 15 amino acids. The CDR3 DNA reads TGTGCCAGCAGCCGTCTAGCGGGGGGAAGCAATGAGCAGTTCTTC. Its translation: CASSRLAGGSNEQFF.

V is TRBV7-9 and J is TRBJ2-6; D is undetermined. Trimming left V 1 base short and J 13 bases short, with 11 bases between. This CDR3 has 13 residues. CDR1 is SEHNR, CDR2 FQNEAQ, per germline (reference sequence). The CDR3 loop is CASSLVFSDVLTF. The CDR3 nucleotides read TGTGCCAGCAGCTTAGTTTTCAGCGATGTCCTGACTTTC.

DNA of the CDR3: TGTGCCAGCAGCTTAGACCCGGGTTATAACACTGAAGCTTTCTTT. Translated: CASSLDPGYNTEAFF. The chain links TRBV11-2 to TRBJ1-1, with D hard to call. Trimming stripped 0 bases from V and 2 bases from J, with 10 bases between. Germline loops: CDR1 SGHAT, CDR2 FQNNGV. The CDR3 runs to 15 residues. The variable domain in full, completed from reference TRBV11-2 and TRBJ1-1, reads EAGVAQSPRYKIIEKRQSVAFWCNPISGHATLYWYQQILGQGPKLLIQFQNNGVVDDSQLPKDRFSAERLKGVDSTLKIQPAKLEDSAVYLCASSLDPGYNTEAFFGQGTRLTVV.

The table lists this clone with a count of one. The chain employs TRBV20-1 and TRBJ2-3; 8 bases align to TRBD2. The CDR3 is made up of 11 amino acids. V was clipped by 3 bases and J by 13 bases; unmatched bases: 6. CDR1 DFQATT and CDR2 SNEGSKA come from the germline V gene (reference sequence). CDR3 DNA sequence: TGCAGTGCTAGGCCCCCGGGACTAGAGTATTTT. Translation gives CSARPPGLEYF.

The rearrangement uses TRBV7-9 and TRBJ1-1, with TRBD1 identical over 10 bases. Germline CDR1 is SEHNR and CDR2 is FQNEAQ (reference sequence). Trimming at V came to 4 bases and at J to 6 bases, leaving 8 bases not matched to a gene. The CDR3 length is 15 residues. The CDR3 DNA follows: TGTGCCAGCAGCTGGGACAGGGGAAGGATTTCTGAAGCTTTCTTT. This translates into CASSWDRGRISEAFF. The whole variable domain, remainder taken from reference TRBV7-9 and TRBJ1-1, is DTGVSQNPRHKITKRGQNVTFRCDPISEHNRLYWYRQTLGQGPEFLTYFQNEAQLEKSRLLSDRFSAERPKGSFSTLEIQRTEQGDSAMYLCASSWDRGRISEAFFGQGTRLTVV.

V gene TRBV4-1 combines with J gene TRBJ2-2, with TRBD1 as a possible D gene (5 bases). The CDR3 contains 15 residues. Germline values: CDR1 MGHRA, CDR2 YSYEKL. V was pared by 1 base and J by 6 bases, with 12 bases between. For the CDR3, the DNA is TGCGCCAGCAGCCAAGGGCAGGGCCGCCCCGGGGAGCTGTTTTTT. It encodes CASSQGQGRPGELFF.

The chain joins TRBV2 to TRBJ1-1; no definite D call. Trimming left V 7 bases short and J 4 bases short, with 7 bases between. The CDR3 length is 11 residues. Per germline, CDR1 SNHLY and CDR2 FYNNEI. CDR3 nucleotide sequence: TGTGCCAGCAATCGGGTCACTGAAGCTTTCTTT. Translation gives CASNRVTEAFF.

In its sample, this clone was seen a few times. The chain recombines TRBV27 with TRBJ1-1; D is uncertain. CDR3 length: 16 amino acids. CDR1 and CDR2 from the germline V gene are MNHEY and SMNVEV (reference sequence). V gave up 8 bases and J gave up 1 base, with 20 bases separating them. The CDR3 nucleotides read TGTGCCAGCCGCCCCCACGGGGTCAAGAAGAACACTGAAGCTTTCTTT. This translates into CASRPHGVKKNTEAFF.

This chain joins TRBV7-9 and TRBJ2-7; D unresolved. Germline V gives CDR1 SEHNR, CDR2 FQNEAQ (reference sequence). This CDR3 has 14 residues. V was pared by 0 bases and J by 3 bases, with 9 bases between. CDR3 DNA sequence: TGTGCCAGCAGCTTAGCGGGATCCTTCTACGAGCAGTACTTC. Its protein is CASSLAGSFYEQYF.

The chain carries TRBV27 and TRBJ2-2; TRBD1 matches at 9 bases. This CDR3 comprises 16 residues. CDR1 is MNHEY, CDR2 SMNVEV, per germline (reference sequence). The V segment lost 7 bases and the J segment 3 bases; nucleotides outside the gene matches: 9. The CDR3, as DNA: TGTGCCAGCATGGCAATAGACAGGGGGGACACCGGGGAGCTGTTTTTT. Protein product: CASMAIDRGDTGELFF.

The chain links TRBV13 to TRBJ2-2; D gene unclear. Per germline, CDR1 PRHDT and CDR2 FYEKMQ (reference sequence). The CDR3 covers 17 residues. The V end lost 3 bases, the J end lost 4 bases, and 18 bases lay between the germline ends. The CDR3 reads CASSLFPWGRGTGELFF. CDR3 nucleotides: TGTGCCAGCAGCTTGTTCCCCTGGGGTCGTGGCACCGGGGAGCTGTTTTTT.

This clone was observed once. The chain links TRBV11-1 to TRBJ2-2, with a weak D call TRBD2 (6 bases). CDR1 is SGHAT and CDR2 is FQDESV in the germline V gene (reference sequence). Trimming removed 0 bases from V and 4 bases from J, with 18 bases in between. This CDR3 is built from 18 residues. The CDR3 loop reads CASSLAHLTGVVTGELFF. The DNA for the CDR3 is TGTGCCAGCAGCTTAGCGCATCTAACGGGAGTGGTCACCGGGGAGCTGTTTTTT.

The chain carries TRBV2 and TRBJ2-7; D is uncertain. V was pared by 7 bases and J by 3 bases, with 19 bases between. CDR1 and CDR2 from the germline V gene are SNHLY and FYNNEI. The CDR3 loop spans 15 amino acids. The CDR3 nucleotides are TGTGCCAGCACCTTGTCCGGAACCGTAAACTACGAGCAGTACTTC. Protein sequence: CASTLSGTVNYEQYF.

In this sample, this clone turned up once. The rearrangement links TRBV23-1 to TRBJ2-7; a possible D gene is TRBD1 (5 bases). TRBV23-1 qualifies as an ORF whose function is uncertain. The CDR3 runs to 14 residues. V dropped 6 bases and J dropped 2 bases, with 14 bases sitting between them. The DNA of the CDR3 is TGCGCCAGCAGCGGCACAGGCTCAACCTACGAGCAGTACTTC. Translated, it gives CASSGTGSTYEQYF.

CDR3: CASSTYPGQGFTGELFF. In DNA form, the CDR3 reads TGTGCCAGCAGCACCTACCCGGGACAGGGGTTTACCGGGGAGCTGTTTTTT. This chain links TRBV9 with TRBJ2-2; 10 bases are a match to TRBD1. V lost 4 bases to trimming and J lost 5 bases; unmatched junction nucleotides: 11. Looked up from germline, CDR1 is SGDLS and CDR2 is YYNGEE. The CDR3 has 17 amino acids.

This chain connects TRBV7-2 to TRBJ1-5; D is ambiguous. V was pared by 5 bases and J by 5 bases, with 16 bases between. Germline loops: CDR1 SGHTA, CDR2 FQGNSA. The CDR3 is 15 residues long. As DNA, the CDR3 is TGTGCCAGCAGCCACCTTGACACGGAACATCAGCCCCAGCATTTT. Amino acid sequence: CASSHLDTEHQPQHF.

This sequence joins TRBV2 and TRBJ1-4, with D unresolved. Trimming cost V 3 bases and J 4 bases, with 9 bases left between them. CDR3 size: 14 residues. Germline CDR1 reads SNHLY; CDR2 reads FYNNEI. The CDR3, as DNA: TGTGCCAGCAGTGACGGGCAGAGTAATGAAAAACTGTTTTTT. It is translated as CASSDGQSNEKLFF.

The chain joins TRBV28 to TRBJ2-3; D uncertain. The length of the CDR3 is 13 residues. V was trimmed by 5 bases and J by 6 bases, leaving 12 bases between them. Germline lookup yields CDR1 MDHEN and CDR2 SYDVKM. The chain's CDR3 is CASSHRVLDTQYF. The CDR3 DNA sequence: TGTGCCAGCAGTCACCGCGTTTTGGATACGCAGTATTTT.

The chain carries TRBV11-1 and TRBJ1-4; 10 bases line up with TRBD1. V lost 1 base, J lost 6 bases, and 8 bases stayed unmatched. CDR3 length: 17 amino acids. Germline-derived CDR1 and CDR2 are SGHAT and FQDESV (reference sequence). The CDR3 region has the DNA TGTGCCAGCAGCTTAGTATTTAGTGGACAGGGGGATGAAAAACTGTTTTTT. It yields the protein CASSLVFSGQGDEKLFF.

The chain recombines TRBV18 with TRBJ1-1; possibly TRBD1 for D (5 bases). Trimming took off 6 bases at V and 10 bases at J, with 21 bases between the two ends. Germline-derived CDR1 and CDR2 are KGHSH and LQKENI. This CDR3 has 14 amino acids. CDR3 in DNA: TGTGCCAGCTCCTCCGGGGCGATCGCAACGGTAGCTTTCTTT. It translates to CASSSGAIATVAFF.

The chain couples TRBV4-1 to TRBJ2-7, with D possibly being TRBD1 (8 bases). The CDR3 has 15 amino acids. Germline-derived CDR1 and CDR2 are MGHRA and YSYEKL. The V gene lost 3 bases and the J gene lost 2 bases, with 14 bases spanning the gap. The CDR3 DNA follows: TGCGCCAGCAGCCAGCGGACAGGGACTACCTACGAGCAGTACTTC. This codes for CASSQRTGTTYEQYF.

The V gene is TRBV7-2, the J gene TRBJ1-5, with D maybe TRBD1 (5 bases). The CDR3 is 14 residues long. V was cut by 5 bases and J by 1 base, with 9 bases left in between. The germline gives CDR1 SGHTA, CDR2 FQGNSA. In DNA, the CDR3 is TGTGCCAGCAGCCCCCGACAGAGCAATCAGCCCCAGCATTTT. Protein sequence: CASSPRQSNQPQHF.